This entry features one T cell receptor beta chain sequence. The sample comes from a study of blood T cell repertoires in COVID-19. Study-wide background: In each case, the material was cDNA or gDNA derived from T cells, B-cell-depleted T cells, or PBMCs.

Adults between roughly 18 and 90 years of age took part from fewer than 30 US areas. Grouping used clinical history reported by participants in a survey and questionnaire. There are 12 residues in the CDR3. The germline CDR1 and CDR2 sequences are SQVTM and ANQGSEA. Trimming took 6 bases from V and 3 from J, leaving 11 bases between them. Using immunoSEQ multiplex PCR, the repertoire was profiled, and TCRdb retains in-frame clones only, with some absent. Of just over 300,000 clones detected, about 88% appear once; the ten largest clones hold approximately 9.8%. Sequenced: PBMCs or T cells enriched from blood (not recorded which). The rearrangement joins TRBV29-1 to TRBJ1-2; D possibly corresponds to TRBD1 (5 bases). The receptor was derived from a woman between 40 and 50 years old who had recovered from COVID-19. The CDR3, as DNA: TGCAGCGTAGGTGGGGGGGACTATGGCTACACCTTC. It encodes CSVGGGDYGYTF.